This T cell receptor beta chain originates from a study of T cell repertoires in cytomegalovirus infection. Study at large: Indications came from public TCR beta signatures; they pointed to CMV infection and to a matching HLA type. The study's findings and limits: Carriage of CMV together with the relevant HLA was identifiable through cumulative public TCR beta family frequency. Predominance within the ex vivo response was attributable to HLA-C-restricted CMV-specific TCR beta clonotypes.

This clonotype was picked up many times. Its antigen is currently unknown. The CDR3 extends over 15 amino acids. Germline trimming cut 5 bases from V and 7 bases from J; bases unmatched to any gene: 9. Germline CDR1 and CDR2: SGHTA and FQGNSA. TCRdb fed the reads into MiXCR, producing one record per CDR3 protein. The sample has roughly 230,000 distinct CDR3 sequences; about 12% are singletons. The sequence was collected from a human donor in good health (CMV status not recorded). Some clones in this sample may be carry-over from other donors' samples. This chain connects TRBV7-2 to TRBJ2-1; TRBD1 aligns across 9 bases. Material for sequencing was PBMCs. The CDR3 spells CASSQRTGERNEQFF. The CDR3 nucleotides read TGTGCCAGCAGCCAAAGGACAGGGGAAAGAAATGAGCAGTTCTTC.